The rows below give T cell receptor beta chains drawn from one sample of a study of T cell responses to AZD1222 COVID-19 vaccine. The method was immunoSEQ multiplex PCR; TCRdb's version includes in-frame clones alone and lacks a portion of them. The sample holds about 140,000 clones; about nine tenths are singletons and the top ten take about 4.8%. The input for sequencing was peripheral blood, taken on day 0 of AZD1222 vaccination. These receptors all stem from an adult in good health. Both conserved end residues are part of each CDR3. Each record gives: D gene, V gene, J gene, clone size, CDR3 DNA, CDR3 protein. A D gene is named only where the DNA matches it firmly. Clone size is given for some rows only: seen once, a few or many times, or a class if the clone is expanded.

d_gene: TRBD2
v_gene: TRBV5-1
j_gene: TRBJ2-5
abundance: .
CDR3nt: TGCGCCAGCAGCCAAGATTTAGCGGGGGGCCTCCGAGAGACCCAGTACTTC
CDR3aa: CASSQDLAGGLRETQYF

d_gene: TRBD2
v_gene: TRBV4-1
j_gene: TRBJ2-2
abundance: .
CDR3nt: TGCGCCAGCAGCCAAATAGCGGGAAGGGAGACCGGGGAGCTGTTTTTT
CDR3aa: CASSQIAGRETGELFF

d_gene: TRBD2
v_gene: TRBV27
j_gene: TRBJ2-2
abundance: .
CDR3nt: TGTGCCAGCAGTCCCCCCGGACTAGCGGGGTACACCGGGGAGCTGTTTTTT
CDR3aa: CASSPPGLAGYTGELFF

d_gene: TRBD1
v_gene: TRBV2
j_gene: TRBJ2-1
abundance: .
CDR3nt: TGTGCCAGTAACCGGGACAGCCGAAACAATGAGCAGTTCTTC
CDR3aa: CASNRDSRNNEQFF

d_gene: .
v_gene: TRBV7-8
j_gene: TRBJ1-4
abundance: .
CDR3nt: TGTGCCAGCAGCTTATCGACAGCCAAAGAAAAACTGTTTTTT
CDR3aa: CASSLSTAKEKLFF

d_gene: TRBD2
v_gene: TRBV6-5
j_gene: TRBJ2-7
abundance: few
CDR3nt: TGTGCCAGCAGTTATCAAAGCGGGAGGGCCTCCTACGAGCAGTACTTC
CDR3aa: CASSYQSGRASYEQYF

d_gene: .
v_gene: TRBV6-5
j_gene: TRBJ2-7
abundance: .
CDR3nt: TGTGCCAGCAGTCCCGTGCCAGGGCTTACGGGGGAGCAGTACTTC
CDR3aa: CASSPVPGLTGEQYF

d_gene: .
v_gene: TRBV5-1
j_gene: TRBJ1-1
abundance: .
CDR3nt: TGCGCCAGCAGCTTCCTGGACCGCCGGCCCGACGTCGCTTTCTTT
CDR3aa: CASSFLDRRPDVAFF

d_gene: TRBD1
v_gene: TRBV24-1
j_gene: TRBJ1-4
abundance: .
CDR3nt: TGTGCCACCAGTGATCATACAGGGGGTGATGAAAAACTGTTTTTT
CDR3aa: CATSDHTGGDEKLFF

d_gene: TRBD2
v_gene: TRBV19
j_gene: TRBJ2-7
abundance: .
CDR3nt: TGTGCCAGTAGTACCCGACTAGCGGGAGGGCACTACGAGCAGTACTTC
CDR3aa: CASSTRLAGGHYEQYF

d_gene: TRBD1
v_gene: TRBV24-1
j_gene: TRBJ1-5
abundance: .
CDR3nt: TGTGCCACCAGTAGACCTTGGGACAGGGGGCCAATACCTAGCAATCAGCCCCAGCATTTT
CDR3aa: CATSRPWDRGPIPSNQPQHF

d_gene: TRBD1
v_gene: TRBV10-3
j_gene: TRBJ1-1
abundance: .
CDR3nt: TGTGCCATCAGTGAGTCCAGGGGGCGAGAAGCTTTCTTT
CDR3aa: CAISESRGREAFF

d_gene: .
v_gene: TRBV11-2
j_gene: TRBJ2-3
abundance: .
CDR3nt: TGTGCCAGCAGCTCCTACAGGGTTCTAATCACAGATACGCAGTATTTT
CDR3aa: CASSSYRVLITDTQYF

d_gene: .
v_gene: TRBV28
j_gene: TRBJ1-4
abundance: .
CDR3nt: TGTGCCAGCAGTTCGGGGTATGCTAATGAAAAACTGTTTTTT
CDR3aa: CASSSGYANEKLFF

d_gene: .
v_gene: TRBV5-1
j_gene: TRBJ2-7
abundance: .
CDR3nt: TGCGCCAGCAGCTTGGCCCCGACAGTGAGGGTGAACGAGCAGTACTTC
CDR3aa: CASSLAPTVRVNEQYF

d_gene: .
v_gene: TRBV19
j_gene: TRBJ2-3
abundance: .
CDR3nt: TGTGCCAGTAGTGATACAGGAACTAGCACAGATACGCAGTATTTT
CDR3aa: CASSDTGTSTDTQYF

d_gene: .
v_gene: TRBV7-9
j_gene: TRBJ1-4
abundance: .
CDR3nt: TGTGCCAGCAGCCCTCGCGTGGGCACTTCGGAAAAACTGTTTTTT
CDR3aa: CASSPRVGTSEKLFF

d_gene: TRBD1
v_gene: TRBV4-1
j_gene: TRBJ1-6
abundance: .
CDR3nt: TGCGCCAGCAGCCGGGACAGGGCTAATTCACCCCTCCACTTT
CDR3aa: CASSRDRANSPLHF

d_gene: TRBD1
v_gene: TRBV25-1
j_gene: TRBJ1-1
abundance: .
CDR3nt: TGTGCCAGCAGTGAAGTCGGGACAGGGGGCGATGAAGCTTTCTTT
CDR3aa: CASSEVGTGGDEAFF

d_gene: TRBD1
v_gene: TRBV5-1
j_gene: TRBJ2-7
abundance: .
CDR3nt: TGCGCCAGCAGCCTACAGGGGGTGCCACCCCACGAGCAGTACTTC
CDR3aa: CASSLQGVPPHEQYF

d_gene: .
v_gene: TRBV7-9
j_gene: TRBJ2-7
abundance: .
CDR3nt: TGTGCCAGCAGTACACCGAGTACCTACGAGCAGTACTTC
CDR3aa: CASSTPSTYEQYF

d_gene: .
v_gene: TRBV2
j_gene: TRBJ2-7
abundance: .
CDR3nt: TGTGCCAGCAGTGAATCCTGGACAGCCTCCTACGAGCAGTACTTC
CDR3aa: CASSESWTASYEQYF

d_gene: .
v_gene: TRBV19
j_gene: TRBJ2-1
abundance: .
CDR3nt: TGTGCCAGTAGTATAGGGCCGGGGGTCTCCTACAATGAGCAGTTCTTC
CDR3aa: CASSIGPGVSYNEQFF

d_gene: TRBD1
v_gene: TRBV5-1
j_gene: TRBJ2-7
abundance: .
CDR3nt: TGCGCCAGCAGCGTTGGGCAGGGGGCGAACGAGCAGTACTTC
CDR3aa: CASSVGQGANEQYF

d_gene: .
v_gene: TRBV5-1
j_gene: TRBJ2-3
abundance: .
CDR3nt: TGCGCCAGCAGCTTGGCCAGTAGCACAGATACGCAGTATTTT
CDR3aa: CASSLASSTDTQYF

d_gene: TRBD1
v_gene: TRBV7-2
j_gene: TRBJ2-5
abundance: .
CDR3nt: TGTGCCAGCAGCTTATTGGGACAGGCGGTGGAGACCCAGTACTTC
CDR3aa: CASSLLGQAVETQYF

d_gene: TRBD1
v_gene: TRBV9
j_gene: TRBJ1-2
abundance: few
CDR3nt: TGTGCCAGCAGCGCTAATCCGGGACAGCCAGACAGATTTTACTCTAACTATGGCTACACCTTC
CDR3aa: CASSANPGQPDRFYSNYGYTF

d_gene: TRBD1
v_gene: TRBV29-1
j_gene: TRBJ1-1
abundance: few
CDR3nt: TGCAGCGTCGAGGGACAGGAGGGGGATTTGGCTTTCTTT
CDR3aa: CSVEGQEGDLAFF

d_gene: .
v_gene: TRBV3-1/TRBV3-2
j_gene: TRBJ1-6
abundance: .
CDR3nt: TGTGCCAGCAGCCAAGACGGTTTCTCTTCACCCCTCCACTTT
CDR3aa: CASSQDGFSSPLHF

d_gene: .
v_gene: TRBV11-2
j_gene: TRBJ2-3
abundance: .
CDR3nt: TGTGCCAGCAGGCCCGCCTTCGGTAGTTCAGATACGCAGTATTTT
CDR3aa: CASRPAFGSSDTQYF

d_gene: .
v_gene: TRBV19
j_gene: TRBJ2-7
abundance: .
CDR3nt: TGTGCCAGTAGTACGTCAGGGGTGAACGAGCAGTACTTC
CDR3aa: CASSTSGVNEQYF